The 13 T cell receptor beta chains in this list originate from one sample, sequenced in a study of T cells in women clearing cervical HPV infection. TCRdb's table, derived via immunoSEQ multiplex PCR, lists solely in-frame clones and lacks some. Its clone listing holds some 24,000 clones. Input material: blood buffy coat. The receptors come from a woman between 18 and 75 years old with a cervical HPV16 infection that either progressed to CIN3+ or cleared (not recorded which).

The CDR3 region is CASSLGTIGWGQYF. The covered CDR3 bases are TGTGCCAGCAGCTTAGGGACAATAGGATGGGGT. The genes are TRBV7-2 and TRBJ2-4; a weak D match, TRBD1 (5 bases). The read terminates 3 residues before the CDR3 end, so the remaining end is supplied by the germline J gene. The CDR3 consists of 14 residues. Germline V gives CDR1 SGHTA, CDR2 FQGNSA. The whole variable domain, remainder taken from reference TRBV7-2 and TRBJ2-4, is GAGVSQSPSNKVTEKGKDVELRCDPISGHTALYWYRQSLGQGLEFLIYFQGNSAPDKSGLPSDRFSAERTGGSVSTLTIQRTQQEDSAVYLCASSLGTIGWGQYFGAGTRLSVL.

On this clone: The DNA ends 3 residues before the CDR3 does, and the rest of the CDR3 is filled in from the germline J gene. The V and J genes are TRBV5-1 and TRBJ2-3; 9 bases are a match to TRBD1. The CDR3 totals 19 residues. J was trimmed by 1 base and V by 2 bases; bases with no gene match: 14. Germline CDR1 reads SGHRS; CDR2 reads YFSETQ. The DNA read from the CDR3 is TGCGCCAGCAGCTTCGGACAGGGGACGTTTCGCACGCGCACAGATACG. Translated: CASSFGQGTFRTRTDT. The full CDR3 sequence reads CASSFGQGTFRTRTDTQYF.

CDR3 residues: CSAARSSNSPLHF. Incomplete CDR3 DNA: TGCAGCGCTGCGCGGAGTTCTAATTCACCC. V is TRBV29-1 and J is TRBJ1-6; D is uncertain. With the read ending 3 residues before the CDR3 end, the germline J gene is used to fill in that end. V gave up 7 bases and J gave up 6 bases, with 13 bases separating them. CDR1 and CDR2 (germline): SQVTM, ANQGSEA. This CDR3 contains 13 residues.

A remark on this clone: Coverage ceases 3 residues before the CDR3 finishes, and the germline J gene fills in the end. The chain couples TRBV20-1 to TRBJ2-3; 9 bases are shared with TRBD2. This CDR3 region has 13 residues. Trimming removed 7 bases from V and 6 bases from J; junction bases left unmatched: 8. CDR1 DFQATT and CDR2 SNEGSKA come from the germline V gene (reference sequence). The DNA read from the CDR3 is TGCAGTGGGGGGTATAGCGGGAGTGATACG. It translates to CSGGYSGSDT. The full-length CDR3 reads as CSGGYSGSDTQYF.

Note on this clone: The DNA ends 3 residues before the CDR3 does, and the rest of the CDR3 is filled in from the germline J gene. The V call is TRBV4-1, the J call TRBJ2-1, with TRBD2 identical over 12 bases. Germline V lookup: CDR1 MGHRA, CDR2 YSYEKL. The junction had 5 bases not matched to a gene; V was cut back by 10 bases and J by 7 bases. The CDR3 covers 13 residues. CDR3 amino acids: CAIGTSGRNEQFF. Partial CDR3 DNA: TGCGCCATCGGGACTAGCGGGCGTAATGAG.

Concerning this clone itself: From the germline J gene comes the end of the CDR3, since the read stops 3 residues before it. This chain joins TRBV20-1 and TRBJ1-2; 7 bases line up with TRBD1. This CDR3 is built from 14 residues. V dropped 7 bases and J dropped 4; count of bases not matched to a gene: 12. CDR1 is DFQATT, CDR2 SNEGSKA, per germline (reference sequence). The CDR3 reads CSGEGARGSYGYTF. The DNA read from the CDR3 is TGCAGTGGGGAGGGGGCTCGGGGTAGCTATGGC.

Worth noting for this clone: The DNA ends 3 residues before the CDR3 does, and the rest of the CDR3 is filled in from the germline J gene. The chain couples TRBV20-1 to TRBJ2-1; D remains ambiguous. CDR1 and CDR2 (germline): DFQATT, SNEGSKA (reference sequence). V lost 5 bases, J lost 7 bases, and 6 bases lay in between. This CDR3 spans 10 amino acids. Incomplete CDR3 DNA: TGCAGTGCTCTCTCTAATGAG. This encodes CSALSNE. Given in full, the CDR3 is CSALSNEQFF.

In the case of this clone: The read comes to an end 3 residues before the CDR3 does, leaving the germline J gene to fill in the end. The V gene is TRBV5-1, the J gene TRBJ1-1; possibly TRBD1 for D (5 bases). There are 14 residues in the CDR3. Germline CDR1 SGHRS, CDR2 YFSETQ. The sequenced part of the CDR3 DNA is TGCGCCAGCAGCTCGTGGGGGGTCAACCCAGAA. It is translated as CASSSWGVNPE. The whole CDR3 reads CASSSWGVNPEAFF.

In regard to this clone: The CDR3 goes on 3 residues after the read ends, and that part is filled in from the germline J gene. V is TRBV6-1 and J is TRBJ2-2, with TRBD2 matching over 9 bases. CDR1 and CDR2 (germline): MNHNS, SASEGT. Germline trimming cut 4 bases from V and 0 bases from J; bases unmatched to any gene: 3. The CDR3 loop spans 16 amino acids. The CDR3 loop reads CASSAGLAANTGELFF. The sequenced part of the CDR3 DNA is TGTGCCAGCAGTGCGGGACTAGCAGCGAACACCGGGGAG.

Points on this clone: The read terminates 3 residues ahead of where the CDR3 ends, so the germline J gene completes it. The chain links TRBV6-1 to TRBJ2-4; TRBD1 might be the D (7 bases). In germline, CDR1 is MNHNS, CDR2 SASEGT. This CDR3 contains 14 residues. The ends were cut back, 4 bases at V and 4 bases at J, with 11 bases in the middle. The CDR3 is CASSGGTVKNIQYF. Partial CDR3 DNA: TGTGCCAGCAGTGGCGGGACAGTAAAAAACATT.

As regards this clone: The CDR3 is cut off 3 residues early in the read; its end comes from the germline J gene. The gene calls are TRBV10-3 and TRBJ1-1; no reliable D call. The CDR3 runs to 13 residues. Deletions cut 3 bases from V and 1 base from J, with 6 bases between. Germline V gene lookup returns CDR1 ENHRY and CDR2 SYGVKD. The CDR3 sequence is CAISDRWNTEAFF. CDR3 bases read: TGTGCCATCAGTGACAGGTGGAACACTGAA.

The sequenced CDR3 bases are TGCGCCAGCAGTGATATCAGCGGGAGAAGCACAGATACG. This sequence encodes CASSDISGRSTDT. In full, the CDR3 is CASSDISGRSTDTQYF. This chain uses TRBV10-1 with TRBJ2-3; TRBD2 matches 8 bases. The read ends 3 residues shy of where the CDR3 ends; the end is completed using the germline J gene. This CDR3 has 16 residues. The germline V gene has CDR1 WNHNN and CDR2 SYGVQD (reference sequence). The V gene end was trimmed by 3 bases and the J gene end by 0 bases; junction bases not matched to a gene: 5.

In regard to this clone: With the read ending 3 residues before the CDR3 end, the germline J gene is used to fill in that end. The V gene is TRBV5-1, the J gene TRBJ2-3; D is unclear. V was pared by 2 bases and J by 0 bases, with 10 bases between. CDR1 and CDR2 from the germline V gene are SGHRS and YFSETQ. This CDR3 is built from 15 residues. The CDR3 DNA, read in part, is TGCGCCAGCAGCTTTGCAACAGCTAGCACAGATACG. Its protein product is CASSFATASTDT. The whole CDR3 protein reads CASSFATASTDTQYF. Drawing the rest from reference TRBV5-1 and TRBJ2-3, the complete variable domain is KAGVTQTPRYLIKTRGQQVTLSCSPISGHRSVSWYQQTPGQGLQFLFEYFSETQRNKGNFPGRFSGRQFSNSRSEMNVSTLELGDSALYLCASSFATASTDTQYFGPGTRLTVL.